Below, 18 T cell receptor beta chains from the same sample are listed, as sequenced in a study of blood T cell repertoires in COVID-19. The method was immunoSEQ multiplex PCR; TCRdb's version includes in-frame clones alone and lacks a portion of them. This sample carries some 100,000 clones, roughly 89% of them seen once, and the ten largest clones take approximately 19%. Input material: peripheral blood. The receptor source for this set is a human donor with acute or convalescent COVID-19. The donor label of this sample is uncertain.

The rearrangement uses TRBV19 and TRBJ2-5; no clear D. The CDR3 is made up of 14 amino acids. Per the germline V gene, CDR1 is LNHDA and CDR2 is SQIVND (reference sequence). The V end lost 4 bases, the J end lost 5 bases, and 14 bases lay between the germline ends. CDR3 region: CASSNRQAFETQYF. CDR3 nucleotides: TGTGCCAGTAGTAATAGGCAGGCGTTCGAGACCCAGTACTTC.

This chain joins TRBV28 and TRBJ1-2; 7 nucleotides align to TRBD1. The CDR3 is 12 amino acids. The germline CDR1 and CDR2 sequences are MDHEN and SYDVKM. J lost 4 bases, V lost 7 bases, and 3 bases had no gene match. For the CDR3, the DNA is TGTGCCAGCACCGGGGACAGCTATGGCTACACCTTC. Translating it yields CASTGDSYGYTF.

The chain employs TRBV4-2 and TRBJ2-5; 12 bases fit TRBD2. Germline V gene data show CDR1 as LGHNA and CDR2 as YNFKEQ. V shed 1 base, J shed 5 bases, and the junction held 2 bases outside the gene matches. The CDR3 is made up of 15 amino acids. The CDR3 sequence: CASSQGTSGGETQYF. The DNA of the CDR3 is TGTGCCAGCAGCCAAGGCACTAGCGGGGGGGAGACCCAGTACTTC.

The chain is built from TRBV11-2 and TRBJ2-7, with 12 bases lining up with TRBD2. After removal of 6 bases from V and 0 bases from J, the junction contained 12 bases not matched to a gene. The CDR3 is made up of 18 amino acids. Germline V lookup: CDR1 SGHAT, CDR2 FQNNGV. This CDR3 reads CASSPSGRARGRSYEQYF. CDR3 DNA sequence: TGTGCCAGCAGTCCTAGCGGGAGGGCCCGAGGGCGCTCCTACGAGCAGTACTTC. The complete variable domain, with remaining parts taken from reference TRBV11-2 and TRBJ2-7, reads EAGVAQSPRYKIIEKRQSVAFWCNPISGHATLYWYQQILGQGPKLLIQFQNNGVVDDSQLPKDRFSAERLKGVDSTLKIQPAKLEDSAVYLCASSPSGRARGRSYEQYFGPGTRLTVT.

The V call is TRBV9, the J call TRBJ2-3; TRBD2 aligns across 10 bases. Germline assignment: CDR1 SGDLS and CDR2 YYNGEE. Germline trimming cut 3 bases from V and 2 bases from J; bases unmatched to any gene: 6. The CDR3 is made up of 16 amino acids. The chain's CDR3 is CASSEERGGLTDTQYF. The CDR3, as DNA: TGTGCCAGCAGCGAGGAGCGGGGGGGCCTCACAGATACGCAGTATTTT.

This clone was seen only a few times. The chain couples TRBV30 to TRBJ1-3; D uncertain. The ends were cut back, 0 bases at V and 0 bases at J, with 9 bases in the middle. CDR1 is GTSNPN and CDR2 is SVGIG in the germline V gene (reference sequence). The CDR3 totals 15 residues. CDR3 nucleotides: TGTGCCTGGAGTGTGTGGCGCGGCTCTGGAAACACCATATATTTT. Protein: CAWSVWRGSGNTIYF.

The chain employs TRBV6-5 and TRBJ1-2, with TRBD1 matching over 8 bases. J was trimmed by 2 bases and V by 0 bases; bases with no gene match: 5. This CDR3 is built from 16 residues. The germline V gene encodes CDR1 MNHEY and CDR2 SVGAGI. CDR3 coding DNA: TGTGCCAGCAGTTACTCGGGACAGGAAAAAAACTATGGCTACACCTTC. Translation: CASSYSGQEKNYGYTF.

This chain links TRBV28 with TRBJ2-1; 8 positions agree with TRBD2. With 5 bases clipped from V and 11 bases from J, the junction kept 17 bases outside the gene matches. The CDR3 length is 16 residues. Germline V gene lookup returns CDR1 MDHEN and CDR2 SYDVKM. The CDR3 coding sequence is TGTGCCAGCAGTGCTCAAGCGGGAGCCCAACCAATGCAGCAGTTCTTC. Protein: CASSAQAGAQPMQQFF.

The chain couples TRBV4-3 to TRBJ2-1, with 9 bases fitting TRBD2. Germline lookup yields CDR1 LGHNA and CDR2 YSLEER. CDR3 size: 16 residues. V was clipped by 4 bases and J by 6 bases; unmatched bases: 10. The chain's CDR3 is CASSPTRREGFNEQFF. CDR3 nucleotide sequence: TGCGCCAGCAGCCCCACGAGGCGGGAGGGGTTCAATGAGCAGTTCTTC.

This chain joins TRBV28 and TRBJ2-1; 10 bases line up with TRBD2. The germline V gene encodes CDR1 MDHEN and CDR2 SYDVKM. Trimming removed 0 bases from V and 7 bases from J; junction bases left unmatched: 3. The CDR3 is 15 residues long. The CDR3 spells CASSLWGSGGNEQFF. The DNA for the CDR3 is TGTGCCAGCAGTTTATGGGGTAGCGGGGGGAATGAGCAGTTCTTC. Full variable domain (missing parts from reference TRBV28 and TRBJ2-1): DVKVTQSSRYLVKRTGEKVFLECVQDMDHENMFWYRQDPGLGLRLIYFSYDVKMKEKGDIPEGYSVSREKKERFSLILESASTNQTSMYLCASSLWGSGGNEQFFGPGTRLTVL.

This clone was seen once. The chain joins TRBV3-1 (or the pseudogene TRBV3-2) to TRBJ2-3; 8 positions agree with TRBD2. The CDR3 has 15 amino acids. V lost 4 bases and J lost 4; bases outside the gene matches: 7. Germline V CDR1 and CDR2: LGHDT, YNNKEL (reference sequence). DNA of the CDR3: TGTGCCAGCAGCCTCGGGGGGGGGCAAGCAGATACGCAGTATTTT. Translation gives CASSLGGGQADTQYF.

The genes are TRBV4-2 and TRBJ1-2, with 7 bases matching TRBD1. Germline loops: CDR1 LGHNA, CDR2 YNFKEQ. Trimming took 3 bases from V and 4 from J; bases not matched to a gene: 5. The CDR3 covers 14 residues. CDR3 nucleotides: TGTGCCAGCAGCCAGTTTGGGACAGCCTATGGCTACACCTTC. The encoded protein is CASSQFGTAYGYTF.

The chain has TRBV7-3 and TRBJ2-7; 7 bases fit TRBD2. CDR3 length: 15 amino acids. CDR1 and CDR2 (germline): SGHTA, FQGTGA. V lost 4 bases, J lost 7 bases, and 13 bases stayed unmatched. The CDR3 coding sequence is TGTGCCAGCAGCTCCCTCGGGGGAGGGCCGAGTGAGCAGTACTTC. Amino acid sequence: CASSSLGGGPSEQYF. Complete variable domain (other parts from reference TRBV7-3 and TRBJ2-7): GAGVSQTPSNKVTEKGKYVELRCDPISGHTALYWYRQSLGQGPEFLIYFQGTGAADDSGLPNDRFFAVRPEGSVSTLKIQRTERGDSAVYLCASSSLGGGPSEQYFGPGTRLTVT.

The V gene is TRBV5-4, the J gene TRBJ1-1, with D hard to call. This CDR3 comprises 13 residues. Germline-derived CDR1 and CDR2 are SGHNT and YYREEE (reference sequence). V was trimmed by 0 bases and J by 4 bases, leaving 7 bases between them. As DNA, the CDR3 is TGTGCCAGCAGCTTGGTCGGGTTCACTGAAGCTTTCTTT. It specifies CASSLVGFTEAFF.

V gene TRBV30 combines with J gene TRBJ1-1, with TRBD1 identical over 10 bases. The germline gives CDR1 GTSNPN, CDR2 SVGIG (reference sequence). The ends lost 6 bases at V and 10 bases at J; junction bases unmatched: 2. This CDR3 has 10 amino acids. The CDR3 sequence: CACRDRGAFF. CDR3 nucleotide sequence: TGTGCCTGCCGGGACAGGGGAGCTTTCTTT.

The chain links TRBV5-1 to TRBJ1-2; tentatively, D is TRBD1 (6 bases). Germline loops: CDR1 SGHRS, CDR2 YFSETQ. CDR3 length: 13 residues. The V end was cut by 5 bases, the J end by 2 bases, with 10 bases between. CDR3 bases: TGCGCCAGCAGACAGACAGGCAACTATGGCTACACCTTC. Amino acid sequence: CASRQTGNYGYTF.

This clone has just a few counts. The gene calls are TRBV4-2 and TRBJ2-7, with D possibly matching TRBD2 (6 bases). The CDR3 contains 15 residues. V was shortened by 4 bases and J by 1 base, with 14 bases between the two germline ends. The germline V gene encodes CDR1 LGHNA and CDR2 YNFKEQ. This CDR3 is CASSPSGTGSYEQYF. CDR3 nucleotides: TGTGCCAGCAGCCCTTCCGGGACTGGTTCCTACGAGCAGTACTTC.

This clone was counted a single time. The rearrangement uses TRBV14 and TRBJ1-2; D unclear. There are 13 residues in the CDR3. V gave up 2 bases and J gave up 8 bases, with 12 bases separating them. Germline V lookup: CDR1 SGHDN, CDR2 FVKESK. The CDR3 region has the DNA TGTGCCAGCAGCCAACTCTGGGGAGGGGGCTACACCTTC. Translating gives CASSQLWGGGYTF.